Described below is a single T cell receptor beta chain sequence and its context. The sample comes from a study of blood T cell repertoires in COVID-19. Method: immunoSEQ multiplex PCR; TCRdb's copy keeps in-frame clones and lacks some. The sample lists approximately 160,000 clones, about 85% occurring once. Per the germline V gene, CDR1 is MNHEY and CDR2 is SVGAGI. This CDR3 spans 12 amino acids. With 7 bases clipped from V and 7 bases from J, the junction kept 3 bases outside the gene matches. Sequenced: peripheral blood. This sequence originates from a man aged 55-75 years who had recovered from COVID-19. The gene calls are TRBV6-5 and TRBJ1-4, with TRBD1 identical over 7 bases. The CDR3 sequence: CASKAGGEKLFF. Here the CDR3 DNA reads TGTGCCAGCAAAGCAGGGGGTGAAAAACTGTTTTTT.